The entry that follows covers one TCR beta chain sequence. The sample is drawn from a study of CD8 T cells in Susac syndrome. Whole-study context: Patients with Susac syndrome had blood drawn and were at that point therapy-naive, on corticosteroids, or on intravenous immunoglobulin alone.

The authors reverse transcribed about 0.5 to 1 ug RNA with random hexamers. TCRdb processed the immunoSEQ multiplex PCR reads anew with MiXCR; each CDR3 protein has one entry. The sample records 200,000 to 300,000 distinct CDR3 sequences, 90% to 96% being singletons. J lost 4 bases, V lost 5 bases, and 7 bases had no gene match. The CDR3 is 13 amino acids. Per germline, CDR1 SQVTM and CDR2 ANQGSEA. The gene calls are TRBV29-1 and TRBJ2-7, with 8 bases lining up with TRBD2. Sequencing was carried out using CD4+ T cells from PBMCs. The sequence was obtained from a human donor with Susac syndrome. The CDR3 spells CSVLELAVYEQYF. The CDR3 region has the DNA TGCAGCGTTCTGGAACTAGCGGTATACGAGCAGTACTTC.